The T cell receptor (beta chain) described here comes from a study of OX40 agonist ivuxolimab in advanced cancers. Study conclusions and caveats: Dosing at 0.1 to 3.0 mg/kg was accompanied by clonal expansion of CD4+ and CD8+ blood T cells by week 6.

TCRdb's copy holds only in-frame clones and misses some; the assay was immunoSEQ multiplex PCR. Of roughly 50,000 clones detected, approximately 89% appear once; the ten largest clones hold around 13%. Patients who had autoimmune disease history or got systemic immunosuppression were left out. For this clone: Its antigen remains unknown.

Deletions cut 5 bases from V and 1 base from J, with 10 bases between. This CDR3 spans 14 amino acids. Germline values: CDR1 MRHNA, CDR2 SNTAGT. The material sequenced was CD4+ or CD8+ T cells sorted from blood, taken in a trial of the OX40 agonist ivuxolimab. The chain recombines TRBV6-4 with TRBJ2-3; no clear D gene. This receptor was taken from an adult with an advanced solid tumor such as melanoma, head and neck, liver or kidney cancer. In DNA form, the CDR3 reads TGTGCCAGCAGTTTAAACTGGGGCACAGATACGCAGTATTTT. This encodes CASSLNWGTDTQYF.